The source of this TCR beta chain is a study of OX40 agonist ivuxolimab in advanced cancers. Concerning the study at large: Ivuxolimab, which targeted the costimulatory receptor OX40 (CD134), was an agonistic, fully human IgG2 monoclonal antibody. Intravenous ivuxolimab was administered to patients every 2 weeks at six dose levels: 0.01, 0.1, 0.3, 1.5, 3 and 10 mg/kg. Of the approximately 54 patients in dose escalation, 19 had hepatocellular carcinoma, some 15 had melanoma, 9 had renal cell carcinoma and 9 had head and neck cancer. In the dose-escalation cohort, 70% to 85% of patients were male, and the mean age was approximately 60 years with a range of roughly 20 to 85. Patients were allowed to have had prior anti-PD-1, anti-PD-L1 or anti-CTLA-4 therapy, and 40% of the dose-escalation patients had previously received checkpoint inhibitors. Partial responses were achieved by three dose-escalation patients, of whom one had hepatocellular carcinoma and two had cutaneous melanoma. Peripheral TCRbeta sequencing was intended to test whether TCR sequence diversity was altered and clonal T-cell expansion was caused by ivuxolimab. The paper covers the monotherapy dose-escalation part of the phase I ivuxolimab trial, which included N ≈ 50 patients. The paper as a whole reports these results and caveats: After ivuxolimab, expanded clones were on average more numerous among CD8+ T cells than among CD4+ T cells. The antigen specificity of the clonally expanded peripheral T cells was not determined. Clonal expansion of both CD4+ and CD8+ blood T cells was observed from baseline to week 6 at doses 0.1 to 3.0 mg/kg. Low levels of normalized T-cell clonal expansion were also seen in some nonresponding patients. In the 0.1-3.0 mg/kg groups, partial responders were among the patients with the lowest normalized peripheral clonal expansion, particularly in CD8+ T cells.

Remarks on this clone: Its cognate antigen has yet to be identified. No quality values exist for individual bases; no much larger clone is one base distant.

Genomic DNA was extracted from sorted cells for sequencing of the TCRbeta CDR3 region. The immunoSEQ Assay was used for sequencing of TCRbeta CDR3 regions. This is the immuneACCESS table as TCRdb keeps it, with only in-frame sequences that have V and J called. A part of the clones is gone; compared with another copy, unresolved V genes explain less than half, and the rest is unexplained. The sample yields around 76,000 clones; around 84% were counted once. The ten biggest clones cover roughly 1.2% of the sample. CDR1 is given as LGHNA and CDR2 as YNFKEQ, both from the germline V gene. V is shortened by 0 bases, J by 8 bases, and the region joining them spans 14 bases. The CDR3 sequence holds 15 residues, the cysteine and phenylalanine included. This entry keeps only the CDR3 DNA: 45 bases, framed from base 1. The trial excluded patients who had a history of autoimmune disease or were on systemic immunosuppression. Peripheral blood for TCR sequencing was collected from all dose cohorts at baseline, on cycle 4 day 1, and on cycle 7 day 1. The samples were drawn from a first-in-human, open-label, multicenter phase I dose-escalation trial of ivuxolimab. Adults with locally advanced or metastatic melanoma, renal cell, hepatocellular, or head and neck squamous cell carcinoma were enrolled in the trial. CD4+ and CD8+ T cells were sorted separately from peripheral blood before TCR sequencing.

This sequence originates from an adult with an advanced solid tumor such as melanoma, head and neck, liver or kidney cancer. The V gene is TRBV4-2 and the J gene is TRBJ1-3; 5 matching bases give a weak D call of TRBD1. Source: CD4+ or CD8+ T cells sorted from blood, taken in a trial of the OX40 agonist ivuxolimab. This receptor carries the CDR3 CASSQDSAGRDTIYF. The nucleotide sequence reads TGTGCCAGCAGCCAAGATTCCGCAGGGAGGGACACCATATATTTT.